This TCR beta chain was sequenced during a study of blood T cell repertoires in COVID-19. Study at large: There were acute and convalescent COVID-19 samples, and they came from the United States, Italy and Spain. Sample material is recorded as cDNA or gDNA derived from T cells, B-cell-depleted T cells, or PBMCs.

V lost 3 bases and J 12 bases, leaving 9 bases between the germline ends. This CDR3 has 11 residues. CDR1 and CDR2 from the germline V gene are SGHTA and FQGNSA. The authors' processing: For nucleated cells, counts were estimated from reference gene primer amplification. Assay: immunoSEQ multiplex PCR; the TCRdb copy retains only in-frame clones and omits some. That table supplies the V and J calls and clone size; D and trimming were determined from the DNA. Counted here are 200,000 to 250,000 clones, about 85% occurring once; the ten biggest clones make up less than 15%. This clonotype was sampled from a woman between 18 and 30 years old who had recovered from COVID-19. The V call is TRBV7-2, the J call TRBJ2-4, with a tentative D call TRBD1 (5 bases). Input material: peripheral blood. CDR3: CASSFTGDQYF. The CDR3 DNA is TGTGCCAGCAGCTTCACAGGAGATCAGTACTTC.